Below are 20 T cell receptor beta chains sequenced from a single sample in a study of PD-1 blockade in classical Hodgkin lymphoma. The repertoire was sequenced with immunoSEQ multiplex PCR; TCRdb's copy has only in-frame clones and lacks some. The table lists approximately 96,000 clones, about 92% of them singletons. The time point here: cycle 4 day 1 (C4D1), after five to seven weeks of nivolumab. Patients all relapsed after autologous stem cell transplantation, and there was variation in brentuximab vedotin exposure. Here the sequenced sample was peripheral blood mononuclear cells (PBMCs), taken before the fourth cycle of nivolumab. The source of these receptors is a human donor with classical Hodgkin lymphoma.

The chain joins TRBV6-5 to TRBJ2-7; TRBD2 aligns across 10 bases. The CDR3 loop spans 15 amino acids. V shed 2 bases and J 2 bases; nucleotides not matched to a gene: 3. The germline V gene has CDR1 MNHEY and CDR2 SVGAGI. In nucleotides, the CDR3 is TGTGCCAGCAGTTACAGCGGGAGGGCCCCCTACGAGCAGTACTTC. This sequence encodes CASSYSGRAPYEQYF.

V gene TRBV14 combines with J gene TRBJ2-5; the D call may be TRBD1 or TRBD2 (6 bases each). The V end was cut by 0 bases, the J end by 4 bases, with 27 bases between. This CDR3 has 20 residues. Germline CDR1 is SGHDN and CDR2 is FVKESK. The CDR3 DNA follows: TGTGCCAGCAGCCAAGATCACGGGGGCGCAACTAGATACTGGGGAGAGACCCAGTACTTC. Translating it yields CASSQDHGGATRYWGETQYF.

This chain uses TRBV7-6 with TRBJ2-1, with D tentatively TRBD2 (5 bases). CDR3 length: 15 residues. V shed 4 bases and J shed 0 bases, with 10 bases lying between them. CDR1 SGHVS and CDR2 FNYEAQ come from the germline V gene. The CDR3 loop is CASSSGGSSYNEQFF. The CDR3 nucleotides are TGTGCCAGCAGCTCCGGAGGTAGCTCCTACAATGAGCAGTTCTTC.

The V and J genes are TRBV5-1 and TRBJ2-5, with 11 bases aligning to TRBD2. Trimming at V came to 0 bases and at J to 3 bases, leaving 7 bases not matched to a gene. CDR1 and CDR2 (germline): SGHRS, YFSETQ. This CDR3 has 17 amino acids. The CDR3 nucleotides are TGCGCCAGCAGCTTGGGACTAGCGGGAACGCGCAAAGAGACCCAGTACTTC. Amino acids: CASSLGLAGTRKETQYF.

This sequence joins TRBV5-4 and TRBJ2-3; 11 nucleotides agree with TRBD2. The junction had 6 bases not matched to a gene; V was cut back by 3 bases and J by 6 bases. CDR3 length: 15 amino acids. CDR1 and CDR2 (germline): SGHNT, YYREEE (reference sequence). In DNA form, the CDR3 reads TGTGCCAGCAGCTCGGGACTAGCGGCCTGGGATACGCAGTATTTT. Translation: CASSSGLAAWDTQYF.

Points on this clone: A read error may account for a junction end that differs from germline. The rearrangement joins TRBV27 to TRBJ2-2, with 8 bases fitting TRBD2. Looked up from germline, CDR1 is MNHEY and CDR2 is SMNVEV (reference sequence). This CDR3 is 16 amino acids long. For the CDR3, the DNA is TGTGCCAGCACTTTACTAGCGGAGTGGAACACCGGGGAGCTGTTTTTT. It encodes CASTLLAEWNTGELFF.

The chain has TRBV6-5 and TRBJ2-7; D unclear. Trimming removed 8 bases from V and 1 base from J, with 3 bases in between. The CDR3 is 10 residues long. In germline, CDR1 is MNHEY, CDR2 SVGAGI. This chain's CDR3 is CASGSYEQYF. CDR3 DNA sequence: TGTGCCAGCGGGTCCTACGAGCAGTACTTC.

CDR3 residues: CASSPPKTGNQPQHF. The CDR3 bases are TGTGCCAGCTCACCACCAAAGACAGGCAATCAGCCCCAGCATTTT. The genes are TRBV18 and TRBJ1-5, with D possibly being TRBD1 (5 bases). Trimming pared 0 bases from V and 2 bases from J, leaving 8 bases between. The CDR3 loop spans 15 amino acids. CDR1 is KGHSH, CDR2 LQKENI, per germline.

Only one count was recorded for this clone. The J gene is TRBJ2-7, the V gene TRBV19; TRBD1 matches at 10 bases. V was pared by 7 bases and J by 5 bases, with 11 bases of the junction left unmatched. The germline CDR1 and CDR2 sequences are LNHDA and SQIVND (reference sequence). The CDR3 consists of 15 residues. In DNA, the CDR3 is TGTGCCAGTATCCAAGACAGGGGGCTTCGGAACGAGCAGTACTTC. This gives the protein CASIQDRGLRNEQYF.

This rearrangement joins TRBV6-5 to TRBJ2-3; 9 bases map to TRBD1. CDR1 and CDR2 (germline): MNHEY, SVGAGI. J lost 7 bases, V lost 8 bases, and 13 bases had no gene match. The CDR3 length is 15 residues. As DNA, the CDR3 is TGTGCCAGCGGATCGAACAGGGGGCTGTCTAATACGCAGTATTTT. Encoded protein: CASGSNRGLSNTQYF.

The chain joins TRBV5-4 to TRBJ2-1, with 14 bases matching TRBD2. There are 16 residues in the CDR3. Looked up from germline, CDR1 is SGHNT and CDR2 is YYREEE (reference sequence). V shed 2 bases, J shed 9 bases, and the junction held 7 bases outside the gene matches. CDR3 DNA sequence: TGTGCCAGCAGCTTAAGACTAGCGGGAGGGCCAGGTGAGCAGTTCTTC. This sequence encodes CASSLRLAGGPGEQFF.

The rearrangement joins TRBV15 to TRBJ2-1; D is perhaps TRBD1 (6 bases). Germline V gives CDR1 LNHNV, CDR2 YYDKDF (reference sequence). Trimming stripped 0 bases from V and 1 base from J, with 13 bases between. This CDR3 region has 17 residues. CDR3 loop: CATSREGSGDSYNEQFF. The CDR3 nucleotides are TGTGCCACCAGCAGAGAAGGGTCAGGGGATTCCTACAATGAGCAGTTCTTC.

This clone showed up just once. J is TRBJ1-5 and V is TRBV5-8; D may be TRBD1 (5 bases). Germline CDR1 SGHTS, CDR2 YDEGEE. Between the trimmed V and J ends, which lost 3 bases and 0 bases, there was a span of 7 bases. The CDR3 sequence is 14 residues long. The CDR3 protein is CASSSRVSNQPQHF. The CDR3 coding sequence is TGTGCCAGCAGCTCCAGGGTTAGCAATCAGCCCCAGCATTTT. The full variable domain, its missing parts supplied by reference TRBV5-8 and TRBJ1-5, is EAGVTQSPTHLIKTRGQQATLRCSPISGHTSVYWYQQALGLGLQFLLWYDEGEERNRGNFPPRFSGRQFPNYSSELNVNALELEDSALYLCASSSRVSNQPQHFGDGTRLSIL.

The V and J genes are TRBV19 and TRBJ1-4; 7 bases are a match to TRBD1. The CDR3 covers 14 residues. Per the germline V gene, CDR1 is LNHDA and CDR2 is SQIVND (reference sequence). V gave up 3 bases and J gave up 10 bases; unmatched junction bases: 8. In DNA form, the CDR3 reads TGTGCCAGTAGTATGGCACAGGGGAATCGAAAACTGTTTTTT. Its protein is CASSMAQGNRKLFF.

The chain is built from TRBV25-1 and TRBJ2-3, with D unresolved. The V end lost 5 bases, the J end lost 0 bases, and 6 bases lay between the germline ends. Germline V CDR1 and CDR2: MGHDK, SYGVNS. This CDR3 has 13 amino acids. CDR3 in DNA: TGTGCCAGCAGTCATTATAGCACAGATACGCAGTATTTT. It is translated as CASSHYSTDTQYF.

The CDR3 reads CASSERTDTYNEQFF. CDR3 nucleotide sequence: TGTGCCAGCAGTGAAAGGACGGACACCTACAATGAGCAGTTCTTC. This chain uses TRBV6-1 with TRBJ2-1; a possible D gene is TRBD1 (5 bases). Germline lookup yields CDR1 MNHNS and CDR2 SASEGT. V lost 2 bases to trimming and J lost 2 bases, with 10 bases between them. The CDR3 consists of 15 residues.

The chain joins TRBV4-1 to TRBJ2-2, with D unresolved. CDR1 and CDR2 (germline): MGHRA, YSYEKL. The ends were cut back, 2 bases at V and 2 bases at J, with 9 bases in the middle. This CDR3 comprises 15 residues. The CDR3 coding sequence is TGCGCCAGCAGCCAACTAGGAAGTAACACCGGGGAGCTGTTTTTT. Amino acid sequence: CASSQLGSNTGELFF.

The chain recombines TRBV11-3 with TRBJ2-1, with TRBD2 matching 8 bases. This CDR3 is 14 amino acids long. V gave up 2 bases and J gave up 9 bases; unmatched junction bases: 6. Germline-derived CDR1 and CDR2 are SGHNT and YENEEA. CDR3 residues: CASSLTGLVGEQFF. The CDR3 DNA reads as TGTGCCAGCAGCTTAACGGGACTAGTGGGTGAGCAGTTCTTC.

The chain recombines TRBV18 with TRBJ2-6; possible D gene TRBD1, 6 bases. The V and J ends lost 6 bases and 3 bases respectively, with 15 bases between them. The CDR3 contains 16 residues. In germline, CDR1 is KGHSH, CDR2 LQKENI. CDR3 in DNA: TGTGCCAGCTCGTCGACAGGCCGTCGTGGGGCCAACGTCCTGACTTTC. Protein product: CASSSTGRRGANVLTF. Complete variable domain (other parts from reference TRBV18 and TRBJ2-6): NAGVMQNPRHLVRRRGQEARLRCSPMKGHSHVYWYRQLPEEGLKFMVYLQKENIIDESGMPKERFSAEFPKEGPSILRIQQVVRGDSAAYFCASSSTGRRGANVLTFGAGSRLTVL.

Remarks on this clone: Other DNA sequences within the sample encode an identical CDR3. For the CDR3, the DNA is TGTGCCAGCTCACCGGGAGAGACCCAGTACTTC. This translates into CASSPGETQYF. The chain has TRBV18 and TRBJ2-5; D unresolved. The CDR3 runs to 11 residues. CDR1 KGHSH and CDR2 LQKENI come from the germline V gene. V lost 3 bases and J 4 bases, leaving 3 bases between the germline ends. Full variable domain (outside the CDR3, taken from reference TRBV18 and TRBJ2-5): NAGVMQNPRHLVRRRGQEARLRCSPMKGHSHVYWYRQLPEEGLKFMVYLQKENIIDESGMPKERFSAEFPKEGPSILRIQQVVRGDSAAYFCASSPGETQYFGPGTRLLVL.